This TCR beta chain derives from a study of blood T cell repertoires in COVID-19. The V and J ends lost 6 bases and 5 bases respectively, with 12 bases between them. This CDR3 comprises 13 residues. CDR1 MNHEY and CDR2 SVGAGI come from the germline V gene. Assay used: immunoSEQ multiplex PCR; TCRdb lists only in-frame clones, some missing. The sample includes about 270,000 clones, under 90% of them seen just once. The chain couples TRBV6-5 to TRBJ2-3; D may be TRBD2 (5 bases). The sequencing input was peripheral blood. The sequence came from a woman aged 18-29 years with acute or convalescent COVID-19. This CDR3 reads CASSPPGRDTQYF. The CDR3 DNA reads TGTGCCAGCAGCCCCCCTGGGAGAGATACGCAGTATTTT.